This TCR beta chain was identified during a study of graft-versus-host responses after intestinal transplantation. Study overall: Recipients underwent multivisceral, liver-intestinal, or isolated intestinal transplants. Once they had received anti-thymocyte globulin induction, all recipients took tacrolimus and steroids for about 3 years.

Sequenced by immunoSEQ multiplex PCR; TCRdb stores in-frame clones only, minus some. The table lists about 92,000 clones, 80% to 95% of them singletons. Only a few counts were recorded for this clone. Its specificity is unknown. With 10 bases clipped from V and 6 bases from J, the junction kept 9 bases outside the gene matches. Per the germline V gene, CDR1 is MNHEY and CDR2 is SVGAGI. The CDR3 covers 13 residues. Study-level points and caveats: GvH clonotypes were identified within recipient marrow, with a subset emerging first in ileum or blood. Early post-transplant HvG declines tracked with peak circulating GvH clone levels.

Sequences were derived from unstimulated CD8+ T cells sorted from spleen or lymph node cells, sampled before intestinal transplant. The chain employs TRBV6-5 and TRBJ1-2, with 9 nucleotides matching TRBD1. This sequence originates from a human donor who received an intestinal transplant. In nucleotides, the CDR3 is TGTGCCATCGGGACAGGGTCTGGAAATGGCTACACCTTC. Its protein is CAIGTGSGNGYTF.